A selection of T cell receptor beta chains follows, all from one sample in a study of T cells after yellow fever vaccination. TCRdb independently ran MiXCR on the 5' RACE reads; one entry per CDR3 protein. The sample consists of some 200,000 distinct CDR3 sequences, approximately 10% of them appearing once. The material sequenced was CD8+ T cells sorted from PBMCs, taken 15 days after the yellow fever booster vaccination. The receptors come from a man between 18 and 29 years old who received the YFV17D yellow fever vaccine. Each CDR3 is given with its conserved first and last residue. The order of the fields is clone size, V gene, D gene, J gene, CDR3 protein, CDR3 DNA. D genes are given only for firm matches. Rows may omit the clone size; those that give it use once, few, many or a size class.

few,TRBV6-2/TRBV6-3,NA,TRBJ1-1,CAIESGVDGSTEAFF,TGTGCCATCGAATCGGGGGTCGACGGAAGCACTGAAGCTTTCTTT
many,TRBV5-6,TRBD2,TRBJ2-1,CASSKQPSGSLYNEQFF,TGTGCCAGCAGCAAACAACCTAGCGGGAGCCTCTACAATGAGCAGTTCTTC
few,TRBV7-2,NA,TRBJ2-1,CASSLAGGAYNEQFF,TGTGCCAGCAGCTTAGCGGGGGGGGCTTACAATGAGCAGTTCTTC
NA,TRBV11-2,NA,TRBJ2-3,CASSLDHAAGTDTQYF,TGTGCCAGCAGCTTAGACCACGCTGCTGGCACAGATACGCAGTATTTT
NA,TRBV27,NA,TRBJ2-3,CASSSRADLSTDTQYF,TGTGCCAGCAGTTCACGAGCAGACCTTAGCACAGATACGCAGTATTTT
NA,TRBV6-1,NA,TRBJ2-1,CASSEAGDPYNEQFF,TGTGCCAGCAGTGAAGCGGGTGACCCCTACAATGAGCAGTTCTTC
NA,TRBV6-5,TRBD1,TRBJ2-4,CASSYSGQSQNIQYF,TGTGCCAGCAGTTACTCGGGACAGTCCCAAAACATTCAGTACTTC
few,TRBV5-1,NA,TRBJ2-2,CASSPRMNTGELFF,TGCGCCAGCAGCCCCCGTATGAACACCGGGGAGCTGTTTTTT
few,TRBV11-2,NA,TRBJ2-5,CASKRQETQYF,TGTGCCAGCAAGCGGCAAGAGACCCAGTACTTC
NA,TRBV11-2,TRBD2,TRBJ2-1,CASSAQTSGDREEQFF,TGTGCCAGCAGCGCTCAGACTAGCGGGGACCGGGAGGAGCAGTTCTTC
few,TRBV20-1,NA,TRBJ2-4,CSTQDGGNIQYF,TGCAGTACACAGGATGGGGGGAACATTCAGTACTTC
NA,TRBV11-2,NA,TRBJ2-1,CASSLGGAGSSYNEQFF,TGTGCCAGCAGCTTAGGGGGGGCGGGAAGCTCCTACAATGAGCAGTTCTTC
NA,TRBV11-1,TRBD1,TRBJ1-1,CASSPIPGQGEAFF,TGTGCCAGCAGCCCAATACCCGGACAGGGTGAAGCTTTCTTT
few,TRBV10-3,NA,TRBJ2-5,CAIRENRDETQYF,TGTGCCATCAGGGAGAACAGGGACGAGACCCAGTACTTC
few,TRBV5-1,TRBD1,TRBJ2-7,CASSFHSGTGPYEQYF,TGCGCCAGCAGCTTCCATTCCGGGACAGGGCCCTACGAGCAGTACTTC
few,TRBV7-2,TRBD2,TRBJ2-2,CASSFPAGGNTGELFF,TGTGCCAGCAGCTTTCCCGCGGGGGGGAACACCGGGGAGCTGTTTTTT
NA,TRBV12-3/TRBV12-4,NA,TRBJ2-5,CASSPFAGNAQETQYF,TGTGCCAGCAGTCCTTTTGCGGGGAATGCTCAAGAGACCCAGTACTTC
few,TRBV5-1,NA,TRBJ2-7,CASSDRRGHEQYF,TGCGCCAGCAGCGACAGGAGGGGACACGAGCAGTACTTC
NA,TRBV7-3,TRBD1,TRBJ1-1,CASSHRPDRAISTEAFF,TGTGCCAGCAGCCACCGTCCGGACAGGGCCATTTCCACTGAAGCTTTCTTT
many,TRBV5-1,NA,TRBJ2-3,CASSRASTDTQYF,TGCGCCAGCAGCAGGGCAAGCACAGATACGCAGTATTTT
NA,TRBV4-1,NA,TRBJ1-5,CASSQDPASNQPQHF,TGCGCCAGCAGCCAAGATCCCGCTAGCAATCAGCCCCAGCATTTT
NA,TRBV6-5,TRBD1,TRBJ2-5,CASSRRGQGDQETQYF,TGTGCCAGCAGTCGCCGGGGACAGGGAGATCAAGAGACCCAGTACTTC
many,TRBV4-3,NA,TRBJ1-1,CASSQETGLNTEAFF,TGCGCCAGCAGCCAAGAAACAGGGCTGAACACTGAAGCTTTCTTT
NA,TRBV21-1,NA,TRBJ2-3,CASAREGGGDTQYF,TGTGCCAGCGCCCGGGAGGGAGGTGGAGATACGCAGTATTTT
NA,TRBV4-1,NA,TRBJ2-2,CASSQEERGSGELFF,TGCGCCAGCAGCCAAGAGGAAAGGGGATCCGGGGAGCTGTTTTTT
few,TRBV4-3,TRBD1,TRBJ2-5,CASSPGQGRQETQYF,TGCGCCAGCAGCCCCGGACAGGGTCGACAAGAGACCCAGTACTTC
NA,TRBV6-6,TRBD1,TRBJ1-4,CASSFLQGAWEKLFF,TGTGCCAGCAGTTTTCTCCAGGGGGCGTGGGAAAAACTGTTTTTT
NA,TRBV12-3/TRBV12-4,TRBD1,TRBJ2-3,CASTPGQGTDTQYF,TGTGCCAGCACCCCGGGACAGGGCACAGATACGCAGTATTTT
few,TRBV4-3,NA,TRBJ1-2,CASSLSYRDYGYTF,TGCGCCAGCAGCCTCAGTTACAGGGACTATGGCTACACCTTC
few,TRBV7-9,NA,TRBJ2-7,CASSRLGGEQYF,TGTGCCAGCAGCCGGCTCGGTGGGGAGCAGTACTTC
NA,TRBV30,NA,TRBJ2-7,CAWSVSASYEQYF,TGTGCCTGGAGTGTCTCCGCCAGCTACGAGCAGTACTTC
NA,TRBV5-6,TRBD1,TRBJ2-7,CASSLALGTATLYEQYF,TGTGCCAGCAGCTTGGCCTTGGGGACAGCTACTCTCTACGAGCAGTACTTC
few,TRBV7-9,NA,TRBJ2-5,CASSLASLRGETQYF,TGTGCCAGCAGCTTAGCATCACTCCGTGGGGAGACCCAGTACTTC
many,TRBV27,NA,TRBJ2-7,CASSFRERNEQYF,TGTGCCAGCAGTTTCAGGGAACGGAACGAGCAGTACTTC
few,TRBV4-3,NA,TRBJ1-1,CASSPTFLVAEAFF,TGCGCCAGCAGCCCCACCTTCCTTGTGGCTGAAGCTTTCTTT
medium-sized,TRBV15,NA,TRBJ2-3,CATSRDGRPTDTQYF,TGTGCCACCAGCAGAGATGGACGCCCCACAGATACGCAGTATTTT
many,TRBV7-2,NA,TRBJ2-1,CASSLAVTSSYNEQFF,TGTGCCAGCAGCTTAGCAGTGACTAGCTCCTACAATGAGCAGTTCTTC
many,TRBV24-1,TRBD2,TRBJ2-1,CATSEWTGGYNEQFF,TGTGCCACCAGTGAGTGGACGGGGGGGTACAATGAGCAGTTCTTC
few,TRBV7-9,NA,TRBJ2-3,CASSFSKDTQYF,TGTGCCAGCAGCTTTAGCAAGGATACGCAGTATTTT
many,TRBV7-7,TRBD1,TRBJ2-1,CASSLGTVGDEQFF,TGTGCTAGCAGCTTAGGGACAGTGGGTGATGAGCAGTTCTTC
few,TRBV12-3/TRBV12-4,TRBD1,TRBJ2-1,CASLARDRGINEQFF,TGTGCCAGCTTAGCCCGGGACAGGGGTATAAATGAGCAGTTCTTC
few,TRBV6-6,NA,TRBJ2-3,CASSYSSQEMADTQYF,TGTGCCAGCAGTTACTCTTCCCAGGAGATGGCAGATACGCAGTATTTT
NA,TRBV10-3,NA,TRBJ2-5,CAISGADGGIDQETQYF,TGTGCCATCAGTGGGGCGGATGGGGGTATAGACCAAGAGACCCAGTACTTC
few,TRBV25-1,NA,TRBJ1-4,CASSATDATNEKLFF,TGTGCCAGCAGTGCGACAGACGCAACTAATGAAAAACTGTTTTTT
few,TRBV27,TRBD2,TRBJ2-1,CATTASGGYRNEQFF,TGTGCCACTACGGCTAGCGGGGGGTATAGGAATGAGCAGTTCTTC